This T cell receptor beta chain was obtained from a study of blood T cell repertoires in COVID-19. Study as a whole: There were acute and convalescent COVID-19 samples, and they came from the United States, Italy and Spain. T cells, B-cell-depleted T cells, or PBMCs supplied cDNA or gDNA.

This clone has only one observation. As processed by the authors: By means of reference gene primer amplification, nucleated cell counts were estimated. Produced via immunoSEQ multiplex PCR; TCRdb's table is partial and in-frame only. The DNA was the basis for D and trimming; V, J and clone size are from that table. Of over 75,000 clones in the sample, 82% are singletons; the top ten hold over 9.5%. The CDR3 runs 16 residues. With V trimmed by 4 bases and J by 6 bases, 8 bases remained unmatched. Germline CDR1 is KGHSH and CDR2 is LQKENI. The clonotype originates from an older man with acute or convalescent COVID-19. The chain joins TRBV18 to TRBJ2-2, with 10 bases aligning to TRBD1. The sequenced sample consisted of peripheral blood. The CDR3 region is CASSRGTGAPAGELFF. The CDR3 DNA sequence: TGTGCCAGCTCACGTGGGACAGGGGCCCCCGCCGGGGAGCTGTTTTTT.